Each of the 12 T cell receptor beta chains below was sequenced from the same sample in a study of cytomegalovirus exposure and HLA in healthy donors. The table came from immunoSEQ multiplex PCR; TCRdb's copy has only in-frame clones and leaves some out. The sample includes 60,000 or so clones, about 92% of them seen just once. The material sequenced was PBMCs. Receptors were obtained from a woman between 18 and 29 years old in good health and CMV-seronegative.

This chain uses TRBV15 with TRBJ1-2; the D is unclear. The CDR3 is made up of 15 amino acids. Per germline, CDR1 LNHNV and CDR2 YYDKDF (reference sequence). Trimming took 0 bases from V and 8 from J, leaving 16 bases between them. The CDR3 bases are TGTGCCACCAGCAGAGATGACCCTAGAACTATCGGCTACACCTTC. It translates to CATSRDDPRTIGYTF. Full variable domain (outside the CDR3, taken from reference TRBV15 and TRBJ1-2): DAMVIQNPRYQVTQFGKPVTLSCSQTLNHNVMYWYQQKSSQAPKLLFHYYDKDFNNEADTPDNFQSRRPNTSFCFLDIRSPGLGDTAMYLCATSRDDPRTIGYTFGSGTRLTVV.

The V call is TRBV11-2, the J call TRBJ2-2; 14 nucleotides agree with TRBD2. The V segment lost 4 bases and the J segment 7 bases; nucleotides outside the gene matches: 8. The CDR3 spans 17 residues. Germline CDR1 is SGHAT and CDR2 is FQNNGV. The DNA of the CDR3 is TGTGCCAGCAGCTCGGAGGGACTAGCGGGGGAACACGGGGAGCTGTTTTTT. This gives the protein CASSSEGLAGEHGELFF.

This chain joins TRBV25-1 and TRBJ2-1, with a possible D match to TRBD1 (7 bases). Germline values: CDR1 MGHDK, CDR2 SYGVNS. This CDR3 has 12 amino acids. V was pared by 6 bases and J by 12 bases, with 15 bases between. The CDR3 sequence: CASSPQGGLQFF. The DNA of the CDR3 is TGTGCCAGCAGCCCCCAGGGGGGACTGCAGTTCTTC.

The chain recombines TRBV5-5 with TRBJ2-1; D is possibly TRBD2 (6 bases). Germline V lookup: CDR1 SGHKS, CDR2 YYEKEE (reference sequence). CDR3 length: 14 amino acids. V was shortened by 2 bases and J by 4 bases, with 10 bases between the two germline ends. CDR3 sequence reads: CASSLREQYNEQFF. As DNA, the CDR3 is TGTGCCAGCAGCTTACGGGAGCAGTACAATGAGCAGTTCTTC. Full variable domain (remainder filled in from reference TRBV5-5 and TRBJ2-1): DAGVTQSPTHLIKTRGQQVTLRCSPISGHKSVSWYQQVLGQGPQFIFQYYEKEERGRGNFPDRFSARQFPNYSSELNVNALLLGDSALYLCASSLREQYNEQFFGPGTRLTVL.

The chain joins TRBV27 to TRBJ1-5; D perhaps matches TRBD1 (6 bases). The V end lost 6 bases, the J end lost 2 bases, and 11 bases lay between the germline ends. Germline CDR1 MNHEY, CDR2 SMNVEV (reference sequence). CDR3 length: 14 amino acids. The CDR3 protein is CASSAGAGNQPQHF. The CDR3 DNA is TGTGCCAGCAGCGCGGGGGCGGGCAATCAGCCCCAGCATTTT.

The J gene is TRBJ2-7, the V gene TRBV9; D is perhaps TRBD2 (5 bases). Germline V gene sequence: CDR1 SGDLS, CDR2 YYNGEE. Trimming took off 0 bases at V and 2 bases at J, with 9 bases between the two ends. The CDR3 loop spans 14 amino acids. Written as DNA, the CDR3 is TGTGCCAGCAGCGTAGGAGCGGAAACCTACGAGCAGTACTTC. The encoded protein is CASSVGAETYEQYF.

CDR3 in amino acids: CASSRKAPGLAVAKNIQYF. The CDR3 bases are TGTGCCAGCAGCCGCAAGGCACCGGGACTAGCGGTAGCCAAAAACATTCAGTACTTC. The chain combines TRBV7-2 with TRBJ2-4, with TRBD2 matching 11 bases. The CDR3 covers 19 residues. CDR1 and CDR2 (germline): SGHTA, FQGNSA. The V and J ends lost 5 bases and 0 bases, in that order; junction bases with no gene match: 12.

This chain connects TRBV18 to TRBJ2-1, with 10 bases fitting TRBD1. The V segment lost 2 bases and the J segment 6 bases; nucleotides outside the gene matches: 7. This CDR3 has 16 amino acids. The germline CDR1 and CDR2 sequences are KGHSH and LQKENI. The CDR3 loop reads CASSPGTRTGGNEQFF. The CDR3 DNA reads as TGTGCCAGCTCACCAGGGACCCGGACAGGGGGCAATGAGCAGTTCTTC.

The V and J genes are TRBV28 and TRBJ2-6; 7 nucleotides match TRBD1. The CDR3 sequence is 17 residues long. V lost 6 bases and J lost 2; bases outside the gene matches: 10. CDR1 and CDR2 (germline): MDHEN, SYDVKM. The DNA of the CDR3 is TGTGCCAGCAGGGCTGCCACAGGGGCTCCTGGGGCCAACGTCCTGACTTTC. Translation gives CASRAATGAPGANVLTF.

The chain couples TRBV5-6 to TRBJ1-2; D possibly corresponds to TRBD1 (5 bases). Germline V CDR1 and CDR2: SGHDT, YYEEEE. This CDR3 has 14 amino acids. The ends were cut back, 4 bases at V and 3 bases at J, with 13 bases in the middle. DNA for the CDR3: TGTGCCAGCAGCCGCGTGGGGGGAGACTATGGCTACACCTTC. Translating gives CASSRVGGDYGYTF.

This clone was picked up one time. The rearrangement joins TRBV19 to TRBJ1-1; a possible D gene is TRBD1 (6 bases). This CDR3 contains 14 residues. Trimming removed 6 bases at V and 4 bases at J, with 15 bases between. Germline-derived CDR1 and CDR2 are LNHDA and SQIVND (reference sequence). The CDR3 sequence is CASRSDRGGTEAFF. The DNA of the CDR3 is TGTGCCAGTAGGTCGGACAGAGGGGGCACTGAAGCTTTCTTT.

The chain combines TRBV7-9 with TRBJ2-3; 9 nucleotides align to TRBD1. The germline CDR1 and CDR2 sequences are SEHNR and FQNEAQ (reference sequence). This CDR3 region has 15 residues. With 5 bases clipped from V and 4 bases from J, the junction kept 7 bases outside the gene matches. For the CDR3, the DNA is TGTGCCAGCAGCCACCGGGACAGGGTCGCAGATACGCAGTATTTT. It encodes CASSHRDRVADTQYF.